This T cell receptor (beta chain) comes out of a study of graft-versus-host responses after intestinal transplantation. Processing was applied to graft tissue in order to liberate intraepithelial and lamina propria lymphocytes. Only in-frame clones appear in the TCRdb table, and some are missing; sequencing was by immunoSEQ multiplex PCR. The sample carries under 75,000 clones, around 86% recorded once. The origin of this receptor is a human patient who received an intestinal transplant, so some T cells may come from the graft donor. Source: ileum tissue, taken 350 to 400 days after transplant.

In DNA form, the CDR3 reads TGTGCCAGCAGTGGACAGGTAGAAAATCAGCCCCAGCATTTT. Translating gives CASSGQVENQPQHF. V gene TRBV6-1 combines with J gene TRBJ1-5, with D possibly being TRBD1 (6 bases). The germline CDR1 and CDR2 sequences are MNHNS and SASEGT. Trimming removed 4 bases at V and 4 bases at J, with 11 bases between. The CDR3 has 14 amino acids.